This entry concerns a single TCR beta chain. The same CDR3 is also encoded by other DNA sequences in this sample. Adult Caucasians living in Nashville, Tennessee made up all of the donors. The data derive from a study of shared clonotypes between healthy human individuals. Study-wide context: Donor ages ranged 18 to 49 years: a couple of women, a few men. CD4 naive and memory got three plates each, CD8 naive two, CD8 memory one.

Replicate PCRs for sorted subsets used around 200 ng DNA; this equaled tens of thousands of T cell genomes. Libraries were prepared by immunoSEQ multiplex PCR; TCRdb keeps only in-frame clonotypes and omits some of them. The repertoire holds over 850,000 clones, with around 78% as singletons. This clonotype originated in a man aged 18 to 29 in good health. Some clones in this sample may be carry-over from other donors' samples. Sequencing was done on a sample of memory CD4+ T cells from PBMCs. As to subset: CD45RA-negative fraction.

In DNA form, the CDR3 reads TGTGCCAGCAGCTACAGGACAGGTTCCTACGAGCAGTACTTC. It yields the protein CASSYRTGSYEQYF. V gene TRBV7-2 combines with J gene TRBJ2-7; 7 bases are a match to TRBD1. Unmatched junction bases numbered 4, after V lost 4 bases and J lost 1 base. This CDR3 has 14 residues. CDR1 and CDR2 from the germline V gene are SGHTA and FQGNSA.